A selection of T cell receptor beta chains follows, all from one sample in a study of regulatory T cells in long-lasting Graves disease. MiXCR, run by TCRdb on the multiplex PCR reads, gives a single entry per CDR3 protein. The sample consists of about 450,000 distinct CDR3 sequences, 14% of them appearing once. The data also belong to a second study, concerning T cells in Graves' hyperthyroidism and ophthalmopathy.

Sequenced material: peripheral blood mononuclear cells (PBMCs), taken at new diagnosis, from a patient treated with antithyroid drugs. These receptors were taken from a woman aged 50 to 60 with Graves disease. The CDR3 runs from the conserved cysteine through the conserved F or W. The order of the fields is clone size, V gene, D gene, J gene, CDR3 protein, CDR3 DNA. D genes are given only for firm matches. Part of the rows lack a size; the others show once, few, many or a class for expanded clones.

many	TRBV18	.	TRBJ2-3	CASSPRENTQYF	TGTGCCAGCTCACCACGGGAGAATACGCAGTATTTT
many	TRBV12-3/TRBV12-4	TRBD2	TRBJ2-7	CASSPLAGVVGNEQYF	TGTGCCAGCAGCCCACTAGCGGGAGTTGTCGGAAACGAGCAGTACTTC
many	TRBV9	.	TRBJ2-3	CASSVLSMGQKDTQYF	TGTGCCAGCAGCGTGTTAAGTATGGGCCAAAAAGATACGCAGTATTTT
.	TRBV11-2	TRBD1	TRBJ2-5	CASSLTGGTETQYF	TGTGCCAGCAGCCTTACAGGGGGAACGGAGACCCAGTACTTC
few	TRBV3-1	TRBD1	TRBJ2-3	CASSRRGTGLGLGTDTQYF	TGTGCCAGCAGCCGCCGGGGGACAGGGCTAGGTTTGGGCACAGATACGCAGTATTTT
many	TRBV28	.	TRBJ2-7	CASSHEWGSIYEQYF	TGTGCCAGCAGCCACGAGTGGGGGAGTATCTACGAGCAGTACTTC
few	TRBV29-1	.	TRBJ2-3	CSVEGLDTQYF	TGCAGCGTTGAAGGGTTAGATACGCAGTATTTT
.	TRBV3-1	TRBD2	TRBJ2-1	CASSNPGTSGNEQFF	TGTGCCAGCAGCAATCCCGGGACTAGCGGAAATGAGCAGTTCTTC
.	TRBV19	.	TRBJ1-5	CASSLRAEPQHF	TGTGCCAGTAGTCTCCGGGCGGAGCCCCAGCATTTT
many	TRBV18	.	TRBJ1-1	CASSQLTGPNTEAFF	TGTGCCAGCTCCCAACTAACAGGTCCGAACACTGAAGCTTTCTTT
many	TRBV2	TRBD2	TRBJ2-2	CASSEGTSGRTGELFF	TGTGCCAGCAGTGAAGGGACTAGCGGGAGGACCGGGGAGCTGTTTTTT
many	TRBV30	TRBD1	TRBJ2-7	CAWTGQGTYEQYF	TGTGCCTGGACAGGACAGGGTACCTACGAGCAGTACTTC
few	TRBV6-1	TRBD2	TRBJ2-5	CASSAQRGSQETQYF	TGTGCCAGCAGTGCCCAGCGGGGATCACAAGAGACCCAGTACTTC
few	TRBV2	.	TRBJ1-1	CASLNTEAFF	TGTGCCAGCTTGAACACTGAAGCTTTCTTT
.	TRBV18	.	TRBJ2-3	CAISQGLSLADTQYF	TGTGCCATCTCACAGGGACTTTCATTGGCAGACACGCAGTATTTT
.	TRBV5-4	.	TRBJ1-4	CASSLKEGSGGNEKLFF	TGTGCCAGCAGCTTGAAGGAGGGATCAGGTGGAAATGAAAAACTGTTTTTT
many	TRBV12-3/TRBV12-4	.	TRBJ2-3	CASMTSLTDTQYF	TGTGCCAGCATGACGAGCCTCACAGATACGCAGTATTTT
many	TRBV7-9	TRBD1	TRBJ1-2	CASSLATGIDGYTF	TGTGCCAGCAGCTTAGCGACAGGGATCGATGGCTACACCTTC
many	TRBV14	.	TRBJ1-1	CASSFDRTTEAFF	TGTGCCAGCAGCTTTGACAGGACCACTGAAGCTTTCTTT
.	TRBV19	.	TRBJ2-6	CASSILGWDSGANVLTF	TGTGCCAGTAGTATATTGGGTTGGGACTCTGGGGCCAACGTCCTGACTTTC
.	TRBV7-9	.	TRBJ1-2	CASSSGQIYGYTF	TGTGCCAGCAGCTCCGGACAGATCTATGGCTACACCTTC
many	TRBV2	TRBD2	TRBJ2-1	CASSALGLAEGNEQFF	TGTGCCAGCAGTGCCCTGGGACTAGCGGAAGGGAATGAGCAGTTCTTC
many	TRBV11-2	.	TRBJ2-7	CASSLDPGFYEQYF	TGTGCCAGCAGCTTAGACCCAGGGTTCTACGAGCAGTACTTC
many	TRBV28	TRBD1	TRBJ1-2	CASSLPGTGGYTF	TGTGCCAGCAGTTTACCCGGGACAGGTGGCTACACCTTC
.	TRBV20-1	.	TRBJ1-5	CSASDRQNQPQHF	TGCAGTGCTTCTGACAGGCAAAATCAGCCCCAGCATTTT
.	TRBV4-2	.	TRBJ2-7	CASSQEGTGNSYEQYF	TGTGCCAGCAGCCAAGAGGGTACGGGTAACTCCTACGAGCAGTACTTC
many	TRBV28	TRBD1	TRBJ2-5	CASSWDRDSALTQYF	TGTGCCAGCAGTTGGGACCGGGACAGCGCGCTCACCCAGTACTTC
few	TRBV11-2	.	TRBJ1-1	CASSQDPSRGAFF	TGTGCCAGCAGCCAAGATCCCTCCCGTGGGGCTTTCTTT
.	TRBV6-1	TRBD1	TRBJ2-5	CASSLDRVQETQYF	TGTGCCAGCAGCCTCGACAGGGTTCAAGAGACCCAGTACTTC
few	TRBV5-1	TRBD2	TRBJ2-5	CASRILADLQETQYF	TGCGCCAGCAGGATACTAGCGGATTTACAAGAGACCCAGTACTTC
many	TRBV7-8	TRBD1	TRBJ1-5	CASSPSQGANNQPQHF	TGTGCCAGCAGCCCCTCACAGGGGGCGAACAATCAGCCCCAGCATTTT
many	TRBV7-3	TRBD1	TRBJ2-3	CASSLTPDRGTDTQYF	TGTGCCAGCAGCTTAACGCCGGACAGGGGGACAGATACGCAGTATTTT
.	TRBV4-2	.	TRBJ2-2	CASSQEGRGNTGELFF	TGTGCCAGCAGCCAAGAGGGCAGGGGTAACACCGGGGAGCTGTTTTTT
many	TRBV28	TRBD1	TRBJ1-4	CASSLLGQGREKLFF	TGTGCCAGCAGTTTATTGGGACAGGGTCGTGAAAAACTGTTTTTT
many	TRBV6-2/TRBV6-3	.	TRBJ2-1	CASTPGVSSLYEQFF	TGTGCCAGCACTCCCGGGGTCTCTAGTTTATATGAGCAGTTCTTC
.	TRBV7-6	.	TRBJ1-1	CASSLSHSGNTEAFF	TGTGCCAGCAGCTTAAGTCACTCGGGGAACACTGAAGCTTTCTTT
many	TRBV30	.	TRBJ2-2	CAWTGNTGELFF	TGTGCCTGGACAGGGAACACCGGGGAGCTGTTTTTT
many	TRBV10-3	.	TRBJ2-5	CAISDRDLQETQYF	TGTGCCATCAGTGACCGGGACTTACAAGAGACCCAGTACTTC
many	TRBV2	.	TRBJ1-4	CASSVGAANNEKLFF	TGTGCCAGCAGTGTGGGTGCAGCAAATAATGAAAAACTGTTTTTT